A single count supports the clone carrying this TCR beta chain. The target antigen is unknown. These data originate in a study of blood T cells in healthy people across ages. Points from the study as a whole: As age increased, TCR beta diversity per million T cells fell in a roughly linear fashion. PBMCs that were unsorted prevented a conclusive naive versus antigen-experienced comparison.

The sample, 7.5 to 10 milliliters of peripheral blood, was drawn from each donor. Together with a sample-barcoded 5' primer, a J-beta primer mix was included in a second PCR lasting 7 to 11 cycles. Unique molecular identifiers of 12 random nucleotides labeled each cDNA. MiXCR was run by TCRdb on the 5' RACE reads, yielding one entry per CDR3 protein. The profile shows roughly 700,000 distinct CDR3 sequences, roughly 25% of them singletons. These same records also appear under a second study, on T cells of mothers and their children.

Material: blood. The sequence came from a boy between 5 and 17 years old in good health.

The CDR3 protein is CASSQDRGATYEQYF. The CDR3 DNA follows: TGCGCCAGCAGCCAAGATCGCGGGGCTACCTACGAGCAGTACTTC. This chain links TRBV4-3 with TRBJ2-7; weak D call: TRBD2 (6 bases). V lost 0 bases and J 2 bases, leaving 11 bases between the germline ends. Germline V lookup: CDR1 LGHNA, CDR2 YSLEER. This CDR3 region has 15 residues.